These 21 T cell receptor beta chains share one sample of origin, sequenced in a study of T cell responses to AZD1222 COVID-19 vaccine. TCRdb's copy holds only in-frame clones and misses some; the assay was immunoSEQ multiplex PCR. The sample has some 160,000 clones; almost 90% are singletons. Sample: peripheral blood, taken on day 0 of AZD1222 vaccination. The receptors here all came from an adult in good health.

The V call is TRBV14, the J call TRBJ2-1; TRBD1 might be the D (5 bases). The CDR3 is 15 amino acids. Trimming took off 5 bases at V and 10 bases at J, with 21 bases between the two ends. CDR1 SGHDN and CDR2 FVKESK come from the germline V gene. CDR3 nucleotides: TGTGCCAGCAGCAGGATGGTAGGGGTAAGGGGAGAGCAGTTCTTC. Translating gives CASSRMVGVRGEQFF.

For the CDR3, the DNA is TGTGCCAGCAGCCAAGAATTAAGGAACACCGGGGAGCTGTTTTTT. This translates into CASSQELRNTGELFF. V and J are TRBV4-2 and TRBJ2-2; no reliable D call. The germline V gene has CDR1 LGHNA and CDR2 YNFKEQ. Trimming shortened V by 0 bases and J by 1 base, and 6 bases separated the two germline ends. The CDR3 contains 15 residues.

This clone was picked up one time. This chain connects TRBV3-1 (or the pseudogene TRBV3-2) to TRBJ1-4; 9 bases agree with TRBD1. With V trimmed by 3 bases and J by 4 bases, 6 bases remained unmatched. CDR1 LGHDT and CDR2 YNNKEL come from the germline V gene (reference sequence). This CDR3 spans 16 amino acids. The DNA of the CDR3 is TGTGCCAGCAGCCAGCAACAGGGGGCCGTTAATGAAAAACTGTTTTTT. This codes for CASSQQQGAVNEKLFF.

This rearrangement joins TRBV10-3 to TRBJ1-3; D unresolved. Trimming removed 4 bases from V and 0 bases from J, with 10 bases in between. The length of the CDR3 is 15 residues. Germline CDR1 reads ENHRY; CDR2 reads SYGVKD. The CDR3 region is CAISVPDSSGNTIYF. As DNA, the CDR3 is TGTGCCATCAGTGTGCCAGATAGCTCTGGAAACACCATATATTTT.

This clone has just a few counts. The chain uses TRBV19 and TRBJ2-7; 9 bases match TRBD1. The CDR3 consists of 16 residues. J was trimmed by 3 bases and V by 3 bases; bases with no gene match: 9. Germline V gene lookup returns CDR1 LNHDA and CDR2 SQIVND (reference sequence). In nucleotides, the CDR3 is TGTGCCAGTAGTATGGGACAGGGAGACTCGGGCTACGAGCAGTACTTC. Amino acid sequence: CASSMGQGDSGYEQYF.

The count of this clone is one. This sequence joins TRBV6-5 and TRBJ2-7; 9 nucleotides agree with TRBD1. Per germline, CDR1 MNHEY and CDR2 SVGAGI. J gave up 7 bases and V 7 bases, and 11 bases lay outside the gene matches. This CDR3 region has 14 residues. The CDR3: CASTPVGTGQEQYF. CDR3 DNA sequence: TGTGCCAGCACCCCCGTGGGGACAGGGCAAGAGCAGTACTTC.

This chain connects TRBV19 to TRBJ2-5; D gene uncertain. Germline values: CDR1 LNHDA, CDR2 SQIVND (reference sequence). CDR3 size: 13 residues. V was pared by 3 bases and J by 5 bases, with 10 bases between. The CDR3 region is CASSISYRETQYF. DNA of the CDR3: TGTGCCAGTAGTATTTCGTATCGGGAGACCCAGTACTTC.

The chain links TRBV5-1 to TRBJ2-1, with 12 bases that match TRBD2. The J segment lost 11 bases and the V segment lost 8 bases, leaving 8 bases of the junction unmatched. The CDR3 is made up of 13 amino acids. The germline V gene encodes CDR1 SGHRS and CDR2 YFSETQ. The CDR3 DNA reads TGCGCCAGTACCGGGACTAGCGGGCGAAAGCAGTTCTTC. It encodes CASTGTSGRKQFF. Full variable domain (remainder filled in from reference TRBV5-1 and TRBJ2-1): KAGVTQTPRYLIKTRGQQVTLSCSPISGHRSVSWYQQTPGQGLQFLFEYFSETQRNKGNFPGRFSGRQFSNSRSEMNVSTLELGDSALYLCASTGTSGRKQFFGPGTRLTVL.

This clone came up once. The chain joins TRBV19 to TRBJ2-7, with TRBD1 matching over 7 bases. Trimming took 6 bases from V and 3 from J; bases not matched to a gene: 5. The CDR3 sequence is 13 residues long. Germline-derived CDR1 and CDR2 are LNHDA and SQIVND (reference sequence). CDR3 DNA sequence: TGTGCCAGTAGCCTCGGGACAGACTACGAGCAGTACTTC. It encodes CASSLGTDYEQYF.

This rearrangement joins TRBV5-1 to TRBJ2-7, with 13 bases fitting TRBD2. V was pared by 4 bases and J by 4 bases, with 8 bases of the junction left unmatched. CDR3 length: 16 residues. Germline V gene data show CDR1 as SGHRS and CDR2 as YFSETQ. CDR3 DNA: TGCGCCAGCAGCGGGCGGACTAGCGGGAGTGATTACGAGCAGTACTTC. It is translated as CASSGRTSGSDYEQYF.

This chain uses TRBV6-2 or TRBV6-3 with TRBJ2-5, with 11 bases that match TRBD2. The CDR3 has 18 residues. Germline CDR1 reads MNHEY; CDR2 reads SVGEGT. Unmatched junction bases numbered 10, after V lost 1 base and J lost 3 bases. This CDR3 is CASSYWASGRQLEETQYF. As DNA, the CDR3 is TGTGCCAGCAGTTACTGGGCTAGCGGGAGGCAGTTGGAAGAGACCCAGTACTTC.

V gene TRBV2 combines with J gene TRBJ2-7; D gene unclear. The CDR3 length is 14 residues. V was shortened by 8 bases and J by 4 bases, with 18 bases between the two germline ends. In germline, CDR1 is SNHLY, CDR2 FYNNEI. In nucleotides, the CDR3 is TGTGCCAGCGTAGCTGGCTGGCTACTTTACGAGCAGTACTTC. Translated: CASVAGWLLYEQYF.

Regarding this clone: The same CDR3 can be traced to other DNA sequences in this sample. The V and J genes are TRBV30 and TRBJ1-2; D unclear. With 2 bases removed from V and 5 bases from J, the gap between germline ends came to 6 bases. The CDR3 is 11 residues long. The germline gives CDR1 GTSNPN, CDR2 SVGIG (reference sequence). The chain's CDR3 is CAWSRGYGYTF. DNA for the CDR3: TGTGCCTGGAGTAGAGGGTATGGCTACACCTTC.

The chain employs TRBV28 and TRBJ2-1, with a possible D match to TRBD1 (5 bases). CDR1 is MDHEN, CDR2 SYDVKM, per germline. The CDR3 is made up of 15 amino acids. Deletions cut 6 bases from V and 0 bases from J, with 12 bases between. The CDR3 DNA sequence: TGTGCCAGCAGGGCCAGACAGATCTCCTACAATGAGCAGTTCTTC. Its protein is CASRARQISYNEQFF.

This chain connects TRBV27 to TRBJ2-7; D is unclear. The CDR3 covers 14 residues. Germline CDR1 MNHEY, CDR2 SMNVEV (reference sequence). The ends were cut back, 5 bases at V and 3 bases at J, with 14 bases in the middle. The CDR3 reads CASSPNTNHYEQYF. In DNA, the CDR3 is TGTGCCAGCAGTCCCAATACGAATCACTACGAGCAGTACTTC.

The chain recombines TRBV28 with TRBJ2-2; tentative D call: TRBD1 (7 bases). Germline-derived CDR1 and CDR2 are MDHEN and SYDVKM. The length of the CDR3 is 15 residues. The V and J ends lost 1 base and 5 bases respectively, with 11 bases between them. For the CDR3, the DNA is TGTGCCAGCAGTTTATCAGGGGGGACGACCGGGGAGCTGTTTTTT. As protein: CASSLSGGTTGELFF.

This chain joins TRBV5-1 and TRBJ1-1; D gene unclear. This CDR3 region has 11 residues. CDR1 is SGHRS and CDR2 is YFSETQ in the germline V gene. V lost 5 bases and J lost 3, with 5 bases in between. CDR3 amino acids: CASRLYTEAFF. CDR3 sequence (DNA): TGCGCCAGCAGGTTATACACTGAAGCTTTCTTT.

In its sample, this clone was seen once. This chain joins TRBV6-5 and TRBJ1-5; TRBD1 matches 10 bases. Germline V gives CDR1 MNHEY, CDR2 SVGAGI. The CDR3 is 15 residues long. V gave up 11 bases and J gave up 4 bases; unmatched junction bases: 11. The chain's CDR3 is CASTRRDRGNQPQHF. Here the CDR3 DNA reads TGTGCCTCCACCCGCCGGGACAGGGGAAATCAGCCCCAGCATTTT.

V and J are TRBV6-5 and TRBJ1-2; D may be TRBD1 (6 bases). CDR3 length: 14 residues. The ends were cut back, 6 bases at V and 4 bases at J, with 15 bases in the middle. The germline V gene encodes CDR1 MNHEY and CDR2 SVGAGI. For the CDR3, the DNA is TGTGCCAGCAGCTCGGACAGAGCATTCTATGGCTACACCTTC. Amino acid sequence: CASSSDRAFYGYTF.

The J gene is TRBJ1-6, the V gene TRBV4-3; 8 nucleotides align to TRBD1. The J segment lost 6 bases and the V segment lost 3 bases, leaving 7 bases of the junction unmatched. CDR1 and CDR2 (germline): LGHNA, YSLEER. The CDR3 consists of 16 residues. CDR3 sequence reads: CASSHGTGGGNSPLHF. CDR3 nucleotides: TGCGCCAGCAGCCACGGAACAGGGGGTGGTAATTCACCCCTCCACTTT.

The rearrangement links TRBV19 to TRBJ1-1, with D perhaps matching TRBD1 (5 bases). CDR3 length: 13 amino acids. V was pared by 5 bases and J by 4 bases, with 11 bases between. CDR1 and CDR2 (germline): LNHDA, SQIVND (reference sequence). CDR3 sequence (DNA): TGTGCCAGTAGTTACCAGGGTTCCACTGAAGCTTTCTTT. It yields the protein CASSYQGSTEAFF.